These T cell receptor beta chains were read from a single sample in a study of T cell changes during pregnancy in multiple sclerosis. Profiled with immunoSEQ multiplex PCR; TCRdb holds only in-frame clones, not every one. The repertoire consists of under 150,000 clones, with approximately 96% occurring once and the leading ten covering less than 0.55%. This specimen consisted of peripheral blood, obtained after pregnancy. The receptors were gathered from a female donor with multiple sclerosis, enrolled in a pregnancy study. Both conserved end residues are part of each CDR3. A D gene is named only where the DNA matches it firmly. Expanded clones get a size class; other rows say once, few or many, or leave the size out.

>TRBJ1-2|TRBV30|NA|NA
TGTGCCTGGAGTGTCGGAGGACTCAACTATGGCTACACCTTC
CAWSVGGLNYGYTF
>TRBJ1-1|TRBV28|NA|TRBD1
TGTGCCAGCAGAAGGGGGCGGGACACTGAAGCTTTCTTT
CASRRGRDTEAFF
>TRBJ1-4|TRBV10-2|NA|NA
TGCGCCAGCAGGGAGGGACTCCGGCGAGAAAAACTGTTTTTT
CASREGLRREKLFF
>TRBJ2-4|TRBV5-1|NA|TRBD1
TGCGCCAGCAGCTTAGCCTCACAGGGGCTCACAGGTCCCTTAGCCAAAAACATTCAGTACTTC
CASSLASQGLTGPLAKNIQYF
>TRBJ1-1|TRBV28|once|NA
TGTGCCAGCAGCTTGGGACACCGTGAAGCTTTCTTT
CASSLGHREAFF
>TRBJ2-5|TRBV7-2|NA|TRBD2
TGTGCCAGCAGCTTAGAGGGACTAGCGGGGGAGACCCAGTACTTC
CASSLEGLAGETQYF
>TRBJ1-4|TRBV27|NA|NA
TGTGCCAGCACCGCCCTAACGGGGAGATGGGCGACTAATGAAAAACTGTTTTTT
CASTALTGRWATNEKLFF
>TRBJ2-2|TRBV27|NA|NA
TGTGCCAGCAGTTTATCCCCTAGCAGGAACACCGGGGAGCTGTTTTTT
CASSLSPSRNTGELFF
>TRBJ2-7|TRBV5-1|NA|NA
TGCGCCAGCAGCTTGGGTGCGGGCCATCCCCGCCTCTACGAGCAGTACTTC
CASSLGAGHPRLYEQYF
>TRBJ2-2|TRBV5-4|NA|TRBD2
TGTGCCAGCAGCTTGACTAGCGGGAGAGCTCCCGGGGAGCTGTTTTTT
CASSLTSGRAPGELFF
>TRBJ2-3|TRBV7-9|NA|TRBD2
TGTGCCAGCAGAAAGCGGGAGCTCACAGATACGCAGTATTTT
CASRKRELTDTQYF
>TRBJ1-1|TRBV18|NA|TRBD1
TGTGCCAGCTCATCCGGACAGGGTAAGACGACTGAAGCTTTCTTT
CASSSGQGKTTEAFF
>TRBJ1-2|TRBV9|NA|TRBD1
TGTGCCAGCAGCGTAGCACAGGGGGCTAACTATGGCTACACCTTC
CASSVAQGANYGYTF
>TRBJ1-1|TRBV18|NA|TRBD1
TGTGCCAGCTCACCGTCGGGACAGGGGATTAAGGACACTGAAGCTTTCTTT
CASSPSGQGIKDTEAFF
>TRBJ2-7|TRBV5-1|NA|TRBD2
TGCGCCAGCACCCCGCGGGGGGGGTACGAGCAGTACTTC
CASTPRGGYEQYF
>TRBJ2-5|TRBV6-5|NA|TRBD1
TGTGCCAGCAGTTGGACAGGGGCAGAGACCCAGTACTTC
CASSWTGAETQYF
>TRBJ2-3|TRBV29-1|NA|NA
TGCAGCGTTGAAGACGGGATTTTT
CSVEDGIF
>TRBJ2-6|TRBV6-1|NA|NA
TGTGCCAGCAGCCCCCTCCTAGAGGCCAACGTCCTGACTTTC
CASSPLLEANVLTF
>TRBJ2-5|TRBV5-6|once|TRBD2
TGTGCCAGCAGCCTAGCGGGAGAGGTAGAGACCCAGTACTTC
CASSLAGEVETQYF
>TRBJ2-1|TRBV27|NA|TRBD2
TGTGCCAGCAGTTTTTTAGCGGGAGATGAGTTCTTC
CASSFLAGDEFF
>TRBJ2-3|TRBV2|NA|TRBD2
TGTGCCAGCAGGGATAGCGGGAGGGGAAGAGGCACAGATACGCAGTATTTT
CASRDSGRGRGTDTQYF
>TRBJ2-1|TRBV7-2|NA|NA
TGTGCCAGCGGTGGGCAGGGGGGCGATGAGCAGTTCTTC
CASGGQGGDEQFF
>TRBJ2-1|TRBV6-5|NA|TRBD1
TGTGCCAGCAGTGGACAGGGGAGCTCCTACAATGAGCAGTTCTTC
CASSGQGSSYNEQFF
>TRBJ1-2|TRBV6-5|NA|TRBD1
TGTGCCAGCAGTTGGGGGACAGGCAATAACTATGGCTACACCTTC
CASSWGTGNNYGYTF
>TRBJ2-5|TRBV7-2|NA|NA
TGTGCCAGCAGCCAGACAGGTTCAGGGACCCAGTACTTC
CASSQTGSGTQYF
>TRBJ2-1|TRBV14|NA|NA
TGTGCCAGCAGCCAAGTAGAGGAAACCCTCGTCAATGAGCAGTTCTTC
CASSQVEETLVNEQFF
>TRBJ2-3|TRBV6-5|NA|NA
TGTGCCAGCAGAACCGTAGTCACAGATACGCAGTATTTT
CASRTVVTDTQYF
>TRBJ2-7|TRBV10-3|NA|TRBD2
TGTGCCATCAGGCAGCGGGAGGGCCGTGCCGAGCAGTACTTC
CAIRQREGRAEQYF
>TRBJ2-1|TRBV28|NA|TRBD2
TGTGCCAGCAGCCCCCCCTTAGCGGGAGGGGGCCGGAAGTTCTTC
CASSPPLAGGGRKFF
>TRBJ2-1|TRBV19|NA|NA
TGTGCCAGTAGTATTCAGGGGCCAGCCTCCTACAATGAGCAGTTCTTC
CASSIQGPASYNEQFF